The next 23 T cell receptor beta chains were all read from a single sample in a study of long-term antiretroviral therapy in people with HIV. The assay used was immunoSEQ (version v3.0), run at survey level. Libraries were prepared by immunoSEQ multiplex PCR; TCRdb keeps only in-frame clonotypes and omits some of them. The table lists about 20,000 clones, 75% to 90% of them singletons, with 8.5% to 10% in the top ten. Sample: unsorted PBMCs, taken 1.2 years after starting antiretroviral therapy. The receptors here all came from a woman in her 40s with HIV.

V is TRBV9 and J is TRBJ1-5; D is uncertain. This CDR3 contains 15 residues. In germline, CDR1 is SGDLS, CDR2 YYNGEE. The V and J ends lost 0 bases and 5 bases respectively, with 12 bases between them. For the CDR3, the DNA is TGTGCCAGCAGCGTAGACGCCCGGGCCGATCAGCCCCAGCATTTT. Translation gives CASSVDARADQPQHF.

The chain couples TRBV13 to TRBJ1-1; 11 nucleotides line up with TRBD1. Germline V gives CDR1 PRHDT, CDR2 FYEKMQ (reference sequence). The V gene end was trimmed by 5 bases and the J gene end by 4 bases; junction bases not matched to a gene: 6. The CDR3 contains 15 residues. The DNA for the CDR3 is TGTGCCAGCAGCGTCCGGGACAGGGGGGGCACTGAAGCTTTCTTT. Protein: CASSVRDRGGTEAFF.

In DNA form, the CDR3 reads TGTGCCAGCAGTTACGGGTCATGGCAGGTAAACACTGAAGCTTTCTTT. It specifies CASSYGSWQVNTEAFF. The V gene is TRBV6-5, the J gene TRBJ1-1; D uncertain. In germline, CDR1 is MNHEY, CDR2 SVGAGI. This CDR3 is 16 amino acids long. Trimming stripped 2 bases from V and 2 bases from J, with 15 bases between.

In nucleotides, the CDR3 is TGTGCCAGCAATACCTGGAGAGCGGGAGCCTACGAGCAGTACTTC. Its protein product is CASNTWRAGAYEQYF. This chain connects TRBV28 to TRBJ2-7; 8 bases line up with TRBD2. The germline gives CDR1 MDHEN, CDR2 SYDVKM. V trimming: 7 bases; J trimming: 2 bases; junction bases outside the gene matches: 10. The CDR3 runs 15 residues. The variable domain in full, completed from reference TRBV28 and TRBJ2-7, reads DVKVTQSSRYLVKRTGEKVFLECVQDMDHENMFWYRQDPGLGLRLIYFSYDVKMKEKGDIPEGYSVSREKKERFSLILESASTNQTSMYLCASNTWRAGAYEQYFGPGTRLTVT.

The rearrangement links TRBV2 to TRBJ2-3; weak D call: TRBD1 (6 bases). The CDR3 contains 12 residues. CDR1 is SNHLY and CDR2 is FYNNEI in the germline V gene. Trimming took off 7 bases at V and 4 bases at J, with 9 bases between the two ends. The CDR3 region has the DNA TGTGCCAGCAAAGAGGGGGCAGATACGCAGTATTTT. Encoded protein: CASKEGADTQYF.

The chain carries TRBV27 and TRBJ1-1; D is possibly TRBD1 (5 bases). V lost 4 bases to trimming and J lost 0 bases, with 9 bases between them. The CDR3 totals 14 residues. Per the germline V gene, CDR1 is MNHEY and CDR2 is SMNVEV (reference sequence). CDR3 amino acids: CASSWGRMNTEAFF. CDR3 bases: TGTGCCAGCAGTTGGGGACGGATGAACACTGAAGCTTTCTTT.

The chain links TRBV15 to TRBJ1-5; 9 nucleotides match TRBD1. The CDR3 has 16 amino acids. Losses at the gene ends were 2 bases for V and 4 bases for J; bases not matched to a gene: 6. Germline lookup yields CDR1 LNHNV and CDR2 YYDKDF (reference sequence). The CDR3 region is CATSRSSTGGNQPQHF. DNA for the CDR3: TGTGCCACCAGCAGAAGCTCGACAGGGGGTAATCAGCCCCAGCATTTT.

This chain connects TRBV7-9 to TRBJ2-3, with 10 positions matching TRBD2. V lost 3 bases, J lost 2 bases, and 11 bases stayed unmatched. From germline, CDR1 is SEHNR and CDR2 FQNEAQ (reference sequence). This CDR3 is built from 18 residues. The CDR3 DNA reads TGTGCCAGCAGCTTCATAACATCGGGACTAGCGATCACAGATACGCAGTATTTT. It specifies CASSFITSGLAITDTQYF.

The CDR3 sequence: CASSLTGGTEAFF. CDR3 in DNA: TGTGCCAGCAGCTTGACAGGAGGAACTGAAGCTTTCTTT. This chain links TRBV5-6 with TRBJ1-1; D may be TRBD1 (5 bases). The germline CDR1 and CDR2 sequences are SGHDT and YYEEEE. Trimming took off 1 base at V and 5 bases at J, with 9 bases between the two ends. The length of the CDR3 is 13 residues.

CDR3 DNA sequence: TGTGCCAGCAGCTCCGGGACAGGGGGGTCCTACGAGCAGTACTTC. Residues: CASSSGTGGSYEQYF. The chain uses TRBV7-7 and TRBJ2-7; 11 nucleotides agree with TRBD1. V was pared by 4 bases and J by 1 base, with 3 bases of the junction left unmatched. The CDR3 runs 15 residues. Germline loops: CDR1 SSHAT, CDR2 FNYEAQ (reference sequence).

The chain couples TRBV7-9 to TRBJ1-2; D remains ambiguous. This CDR3 is built from 15 residues. The V and J ends lost 7 bases and 1 base respectively, with 16 bases between them. Germline loops: CDR1 SEHNR, CDR2 FQNEAQ (reference sequence). In nucleotides, the CDR3 is TGTGCCAGCACCCTCGACATCGCCTTTAACTATGGCTACACCTTC. It codes for CASTLDIAFNYGYTF.

The V and J genes are TRBV11-1 and TRBJ2-2, with 9 bases fitting TRBD1. Per germline, CDR1 SGHAT and CDR2 FQDESV (reference sequence). This CDR3 is 15 amino acids long. V dropped 6 bases and J dropped 4; count of bases not matched to a gene: 6. CDR3 sequence: CASRRTGVGTGELFF. The CDR3 bases are TGTGCCAGCAGAAGGACAGGGGTGGGCACCGGGGAGCTGTTTTTT. The whole variable domain, filled in from reference TRBV11-1 and TRBJ2-2, reads EAEVAQSPRYKITEKSQAVAFWCDPISGHATLYWYRQILGQGPELLVQFQDESVVDDSQLPKDRFSAERLKGVDSTLKIQPAELGDSAMYLCASRRTGVGTGELFFGEGSRLTVL.

The chain recombines TRBV6-6 with TRBJ2-7; maybe TRBD2 (5 bases). Germline CDR1 reads MNHNY; CDR2 reads SVGAGI (reference sequence). CDR3 length: 14 residues. V was clipped by 2 bases and J by 7 bases, with 15 bases between them. CDR3 in amino acids: CASSYGSRAGEQYF. DNA of the CDR3: TGTGCCAGCAGTTACGGTTCTAGGGCGGGTGAGCAGTACTTC.

The chain carries TRBV5-1 and TRBJ1-1; 7 nucleotides match TRBD1. Germline CDR1 SGHRS, CDR2 YFSETQ. Unmatched junction bases numbered 13, after V lost 8 bases and J lost 0 bases. The CDR3 is 16 amino acids. The CDR3 DNA is TGCGCCAGTCAGACAGGGATGGTGGCAATGAACACTGAAGCTTTCTTT. It is translated as CASQTGMVAMNTEAFF.

The chain joins TRBV11-2 to TRBJ2-7; D is perhaps TRBD1 (6 bases). V was shortened by 4 bases and J by 4 bases, with 14 bases between the two germline ends. Germline CDR1 is SGHAT and CDR2 is FQNNGV. This CDR3 comprises 14 residues. The CDR3 DNA reads TGTGCCAGCAGCTCCCGGGACACTTTATACGAGCAGTACTTC. It specifies CASSSRDTLYEQYF.

The gene calls are TRBV19 and TRBJ2-6, with 7 bases identical to TRBD1. Germline assignment: CDR1 LNHDA and CDR2 SQIVND (reference sequence). V was clipped by 7 bases and J by 0 bases; unmatched bases: 6. The CDR3 loop spans 16 amino acids. This CDR3 reads CASTPGTVSGANVLTF. CDR3 coding DNA: TGTGCCAGTACCCCCGGGACAGTCTCTGGGGCCAACGTCCTGACTTTC. The variable domain in full, completed from reference TRBV19 and TRBJ2-6, reads DGGITQSPKYLFRKEGQNVTLSCEQNLNHDAMYWYRQDPGQGLRLIYYSQIVNDFQKGDIAEGYSVSREKKESFPLTVTSAQKNPTAFYLCASTPGTVSGANVLTFGAGSRLTVL.

The rearrangement links TRBV11-2 to TRBJ1-1; weak D call: TRBD1 (5 bases). The germline V gene has CDR1 SGHAT and CDR2 FQNNGV. V lost 1 base and J lost 4, with 13 bases in between. There are 15 residues in the CDR3. As DNA, the CDR3 is TGTGCCAGCAGCTTAGCCCCCGGGGGGGTCACTGAAGCTTTCTTT. It specifies CASSLAPGGVTEAFF.

This clone has a single count. The chain links TRBV5-1 to TRBJ2-2, with D uncertain. The germline gives CDR1 SGHRS, CDR2 YFSETQ. Trimming removed 0 bases at V and 4 bases at J, with 10 bases between. This CDR3 region has 15 residues. DNA for the CDR3: TGCGCCAGCAGCTTGGTGTCAGATAGCACCGGGGAGCTGTTTTTT. This sequence encodes CASSLVSDSTGELFF.

In this sample, this clone turned up a few times. The V call is TRBV15, the J call TRBJ2-5; 7 positions match TRBD1. J gave up 2 bases and V 11 bases, and 8 bases lay outside the gene matches. This CDR3 is 13 amino acids long. CDR1 LNHNV and CDR2 YYDKDF come from the germline V gene (reference sequence). CDR3 amino acids: CAVSETGQETQYF. In DNA form, the CDR3 reads TGTGCCGTCTCGGAGACAGGGCAAGAGACCCAGTACTTC.

This clone has a single count. The chain carries TRBV5-4 and TRBJ1-5, with 7 bases fitting TRBD1. The CDR3 totals 15 residues. Germline values: CDR1 SGHNT, CDR2 YYREEE (reference sequence). Trimming took 2 bases from V and 0 from J; bases not matched to a gene: 2. This chain's CDR3 is CASSLTGDSNQPQHF. Written as DNA, the CDR3 is TGTGCCAGCAGCTTAACAGGGGATAGCAATCAGCCCCAGCATTTT.

This rearrangement joins TRBV10-3 to TRBJ1-1; D is perhaps TRBD1 (5 bases). This CDR3 region has 14 residues. Deletions cut 6 bases from V and 1 base from J, with 12 bases between. Germline lookup yields CDR1 ENHRY and CDR2 SYGVKD. This CDR3 is CAISPGTENTEAFF. DNA for the CDR3: TGTGCCATCAGCCCCGGGACGGAGAACACTGAAGCTTTCTTT.

The chain employs TRBV29-1 and TRBJ2-7; TRBD2 matches at 10 bases. From germline, CDR1 is SQVTM and CDR2 ANQGSEA. The CDR3 consists of 14 residues. With 6 bases clipped from V and 4 bases from J, the junction kept 9 bases outside the gene matches. CDR3 residues: CSVQAGGPLYEQYF. In DNA, the CDR3 is TGCAGCGTACAAGCGGGAGGGCCGCTTTACGAGCAGTACTTC.

This clone was recorded a few times. V gene TRBV10-1 combines with J gene TRBJ2-7; D ambiguous. The germline gives CDR1 WNHNN, CDR2 SYGVQD (reference sequence). The CDR3 has 10 residues. V was shortened by 8 bases and J by 2 bases, with 4 bases between the two germline ends. The CDR3 reads CASLAYEQYF. The CDR3 DNA follows: TGCGCCAGCCTCGCCTACGAGCAGTACTTC.